The 4 T cell receptor beta chains below come from one sample, sequenced in a study of T cell repertoires in cytomegalovirus infection (dated by TCRdb to the late 2010s). This sample's treatment or condition label indicates: in vitro stimulation with specific CMV peptide epitopes to enrich CMV-specific T cells. These TCRs are of unknown antigen specificity. The run used an Illumina HiSeq 1500. TCRdb trimmed public reads at Q25 via fastp, called clones via MiXCR and kept in-frame beta chains. Identical CDR3 proteins give one entry, which carries the most common genes and DNA. The sample contains approximately 910,000 distinct CDR3 sequences, roughly 30% of them found a single time. The top ten clonotypes cover about 14% of the sample. The sequencing here drew on cultured CD8+ T cells from PBMCs, taken from culture after CMV antigen stimulation. These receptor sequences come from a human donor in good health (CMV status not recorded). Some clones in this sample may be carry-over from other donors' samples.

The J gene is TRBJ1-6, the V gene TRBV7-9; 7 bases match TRBD1. The CDR3 sequence is 16 residues long. V lost 4 bases and J lost 8; bases outside the gene matches: 11. The germline V gene has CDR1 SEHNR and CDR2 FQNEAQ (reference sequence). DNA of the CDR3: TGTGCCAGCAGCTCGACAGACAGGGATATTTATTCACCCCTCCACTTT. Its translation: CASSSTDRDIYSPLHF. The entire variable domain, with the rest obtained from reference TRBV7-9 and TRBJ1-6, is as follows: DTGVSQNPRHKITKRGQNVTFRCDPISEHNRLYWYRQTLGQGPEFLTYFQNEAQLEKSRLLSDRFSAERPKGSFSTLEIQRTEQGDSAMYLCASSSTDRDIYSPLHFGNGTRLTVT.

The V call is TRBV7-4, the J call TRBJ1-5, with D possibly being TRBD1 (6 bases). Germline values: CDR1 SGHVT, CDR2 SQSDAQ. The CDR3 length is 15 residues. Trimming took 5 bases from V and 3 from J, leaving 14 bases between them. The CDR3 sequence: CASSTKGDNNQPQHF. In DNA, the CDR3 is TGTGCCAGCAGCACAAAAGGGGACAACAATCAGCCCCAGCATTTT. Looking up the rest from reference TRBV7-4 and TRBJ1-5 gives the full variable domain: GAGVSQSPRYKVAKRGRDVALRCDSISGHVTLYWYRQTLGQGSEVLTYSQSDAQRDKSGRPSGRFSAERPERSVSTLKIQRTEQGDSAVYLCASSTKGDNNQPQHFGDGTRLSIL.

This chain connects TRBV6-5 to TRBJ2-1, with 7 bases that match TRBD1. V trimming: 2 bases; J trimming: 3 bases; junction bases outside the gene matches: 7. Germline V gene data show CDR1 as MNHEY and CDR2 as SVGAGI. CDR3 length: 16 residues. The CDR3 sequence is CASSYANRGFYNEQFF. Here the CDR3 DNA reads TGTGCCAGCAGTTACGCGAACAGGGGTTTCTACAATGAGCAGTTCTTC.

This clonotype was seen ten or more times. The chain uses TRBV12-3 or TRBV12-4 and TRBJ1-1; 9 nucleotides line up with TRBD1. Germline trimming cut 6 bases from V and 4 bases from J; bases unmatched to any gene: 6. This CDR3 is 14 amino acids long. The CDR3 region has the DNA TGTGCCAGCAGCTTTACAGGGGGCTTCACTGAAGCTTTCTTT. Protein product: CASSFTGGFTEAFF.